This T cell receptor (beta chain) was captured by sequencing in a study of T cell responses to AZD1222 COVID-19 vaccine. Findings and limits, study-wide: Baseline seropositives among AZD1222 recipients totaled only 5 or 6. The reported proportion of spike-specific TCRs targeting unmutated variant regions was nearly half.

Sequencing used immunoSEQ multiplex PCR; TCRdb keeps in-frame clones, though not all of them. The profile shows about 150,000 clones, roughly nine tenths of them singletons. As concerns this clone: Its antigen is unidentified.

The V gene's germline CDR1 is LGHDT and CDR2 YNNKEL (reference sequence). The CDR3 is 13 residues long. The V and J ends lost 1 base and 6 bases respectively, with 7 bases between them. The rearrangement uses TRBV3-1 (or the pseudogene TRBV3-2) and TRBJ1-5, with no clear D. The specimen comprised peripheral blood, sampled on day 0 of MenACWY control vaccination. This TCR came from an adult in good health. This CDR3 reads CASSQVIGQPQHF. CDR3 bases: TGTGCCAGCAGCCAAGTAATCGGTCAGCCCCAGCATTTT.